The T cell receptor beta chain described here comes from a study of T cells in Graves' hyperthyroidism and ophthalmopathy. In the study overall: Peripheral blood specimens were obtained at initial diagnosis, prior to any treatment.

Patients counted as stable if ophthalmopathy did not develop within 18 months. TCR beta CDR3 region amplification was performed from RNA transcripts. HTBI primers were employed in a first-round RT-PCR of the TCR CDR3. TCRdb ran MiXCR on the multiplex PCR reads and lists one entry per CDR3 protein. The sample holds around 700,000 distinct CDR3 sequences; 35% are singletons and the top ten take around 32%. Points from the study as a whole: Blood held most thyroid clonotypes expanded above 0.001 frequency.

Germline CDR1 and CDR2: SEHNR and FQNEAQ (reference sequence). The V end lost 5 bases, the J end lost 3 bases, and 9 bases lay between the germline ends. The CDR3 totals 13 residues. To note about this clonotype: Antigen unknown.

The specimen sequenced was blood. This receptor was obtained from a woman between 40 and 50 years old with Graves' hyperthyroidism. This chain joins TRBV7-9 and TRBJ2-3, with D unresolved. As DNA, the CDR3 is TGTGCCAGCAGCGCACAGACAACAGATACGCAGTATTTT. As protein: CASSAQTTDTQYF.